This T cell receptor beta chain was sequenced in a study of blood T cell repertoires in COVID-19. Study context: Italy, Spain and the United States were the sources of the convalescent and acute COVID-19 samples. From T cells, B-cell-depleted T cells, or PBMCs came the material, which was cDNA or gDNA.

CDR1 and CDR2 from the germline V gene are SGHNT and YYREEE (reference sequence). This CDR3 is built from 14 residues. Between the trimmed V and J ends, which lost 3 bases and 2 bases, there was a span of 11 bases. The authors' processing: Researchers report that nucleated cell counts were estimated from reference gene primer amplification. This table comes from immunoSEQ multiplex PCR, and its TCRdb copy is limited to in-frame clones, with some not included. D and trimming come from the DNA, and the V and J calls and clone size come from that table. The sample includes nearly 110,000 clones, 70% to 75% of them seen just once.

Input material: peripheral blood. The TCR sequence derives from a human donor with acute or convalescent COVID-19. The donor label of this sample is uncertain. The rearrangement links TRBV5-4 to TRBJ2-5; the D gene is possibly TRBD1 (6 bases). CDR3 in amino acids: CASSSWTVQETQYF. The CDR3 DNA reads TGTGCCAGCAGCTCTTGGACAGTACAAGAGACCCAGTACTTC.